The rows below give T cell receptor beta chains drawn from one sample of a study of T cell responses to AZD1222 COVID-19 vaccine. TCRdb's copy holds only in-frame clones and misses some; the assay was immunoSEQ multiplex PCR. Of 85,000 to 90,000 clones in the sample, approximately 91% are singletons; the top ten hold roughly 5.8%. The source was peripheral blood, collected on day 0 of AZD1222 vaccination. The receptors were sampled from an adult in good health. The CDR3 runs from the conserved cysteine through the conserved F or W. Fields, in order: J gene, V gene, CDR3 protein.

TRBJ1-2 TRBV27 CASSLTRGLGSYTF
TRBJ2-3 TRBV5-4 CASSSLTSGKFTDTQYF
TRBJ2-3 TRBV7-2 CASSPYRGQGVTDTQYF
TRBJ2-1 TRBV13 CASSLGSPGGEQFF
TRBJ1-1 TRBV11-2 CASSPMMKMNTEAFF
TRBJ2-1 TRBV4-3 CASSHLAGGNNEQFF
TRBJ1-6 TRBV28 CASSWTGSSYNSPLHF
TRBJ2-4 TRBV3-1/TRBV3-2 CASSQGLFVAKNIQYF
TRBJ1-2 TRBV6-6 CASSRGTGGAIRYGYTF
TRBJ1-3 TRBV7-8 CASSLRGGVGNTIYF
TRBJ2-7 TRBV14 CASSQRTQAGPPYEQYF
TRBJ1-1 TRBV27 CASSPQGARIAFF
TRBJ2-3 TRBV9 CASSVGPSDTQYF
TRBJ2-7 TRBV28 CASSQQWGREVYEQYF
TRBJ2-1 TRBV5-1 CASSLGLANEQFF
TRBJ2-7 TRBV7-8 CASSLGAVSYEQYF
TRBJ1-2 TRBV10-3 CAIRGTGTGGGGYTF
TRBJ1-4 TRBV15 CATRPGQGHHEKLFF
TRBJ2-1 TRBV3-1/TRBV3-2 CASRLIAGGVYNEQFF
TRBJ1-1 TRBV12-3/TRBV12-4 CASSQTRAEAFF
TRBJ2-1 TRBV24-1 CATSAVTESSYNEQFF
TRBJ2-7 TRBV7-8 CASSLDRFRAYEQYF
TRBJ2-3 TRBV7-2 CANPDVWAGGTDTQYF
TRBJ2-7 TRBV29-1 CSVGLTDRGPPQYF
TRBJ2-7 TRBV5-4 CASSLPGQASYEQYF
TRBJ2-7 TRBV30 CASTGGYEQYF
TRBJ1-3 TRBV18 CASSPPINGNTIYF
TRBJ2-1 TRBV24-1 CATSDRTVGGPYNEQFF
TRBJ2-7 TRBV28 CASSEGLYEQYF
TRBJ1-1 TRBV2 CASPLDGKRDAFF
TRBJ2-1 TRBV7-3 CASSTGTPHNEQFF
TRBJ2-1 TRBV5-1 CASSPDPGVYNEQFF
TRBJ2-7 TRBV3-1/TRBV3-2 CASSQKPRSITPYEQYF
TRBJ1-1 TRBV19 CASIPRQGARLDTEAFF
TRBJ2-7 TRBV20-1 CSAYFYEQYF
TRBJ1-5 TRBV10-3 CAISDPTGADQPQHF
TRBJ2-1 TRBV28 CASSQAGASGSDEQFF
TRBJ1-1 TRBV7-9 CASSPRGITEAFF
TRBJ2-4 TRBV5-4 CASSSQGARAKNIQYF
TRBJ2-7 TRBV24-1 CATSSGTSRDEQYF
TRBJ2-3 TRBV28 CASSFPLKRDASDTQYF
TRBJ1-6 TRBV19 CASSITQDRPLHF
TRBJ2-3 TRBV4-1 CASSMAEADTQYF
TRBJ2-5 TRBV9 CASSVDPLNKETQYF
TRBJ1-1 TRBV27 CASSSPGGWDTEAFF
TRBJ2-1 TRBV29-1 CSALGVTGGGYNEQFF
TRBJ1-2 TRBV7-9 CASSSRDREVYTF